This T cell receptor beta chain originates from a study of response to subunit inactivated influenza vaccine. Germline CDR1 SGHRS, CDR2 YFSETQ. V gave up 4 bases and J gave up 8 bases; unmatched junction bases: 13. The CDR3 totals 16 residues. This clonotype was observed a handful of times. Antigen specificity is unknown. TCRdb reanalysed the RT-PCR reads using MiXCR and keeps one entry per CDR3 protein. The sample consists of about 610,000 distinct CDR3 sequences, 12% to 15% of them appearing once. General observations from the study: It was the authors' suggestion that each seasonal influenza vaccination recruits few new T cells.

The chain couples TRBV5-1 to TRBJ2-1; TRBD1 aligns across 9 bases. The clonotype was recovered from a man aged 50 to 59 who received an inactivated influenza vaccine. The material was PBMCs from blood, obtained less than 13 days after vaccination. CDR3 residues: CASSPSPGTGLDEQFF. The CDR3 DNA follows: TGCGCCAGCAGCCCCAGTCCCGGGACAGGGCTCGATGAGCAGTTCTTC.